This T cell receptor beta chain was obtained from a study of shared clonotypes between healthy human individuals. Broader study findings: Among non-shared clonotypes, generation probabilities were lower than among those shared by all four donors.

Generated by immunoSEQ multiplex PCR, the TCRdb table keeps only in-frame clones and is missing some. The sample carries approximately 710,000 clones, roughly 88% recorded once. For this clone: Its antigen is unidentified.

Sequencing was performed on memory CD8+ T cells from PBMCs. The subset here: CD45RO+ cells pooled with CCR7-negative TemRA cells. This clonotype was obtained from a man aged 18 to 29 in good health. Some clones in this sample may be carry-over from other donors' samples.

CDR3 protein: CASSLGTANQPQHF. CDR3 nucleotides: TGTGCCAGCAGCTTAGGGACGGCCAATCAGCCCCAGCATTTT. The chain carries TRBV7-9 and TRBJ1-5; D not certain. This CDR3 region has 14 residues. Germline V gene sequence: CDR1 SEHNR, CDR2 FQNEAQ (reference sequence). The ends were cut back, 1 base at V and 3 bases at J, with 7 bases in the middle.